This T cell receptor beta chain stems from a study of blood T cell repertoires in COVID-19. Study information: Sites across the United States, Italy and Spain contributed samples from acute and convalescent COVID-19.

This CDR3 comprises 14 residues. Germline CDR1 and CDR2: MNHEY and SVGAGI. V lost 6 bases to trimming and J lost 11 bases; unmatched junction nucleotides: 10. The repertoire was sequenced with immunoSEQ multiplex PCR; TCRdb's copy has only in-frame clones and lacks some. The top ten hold 1.5% to 2% of the sample, which has over 150,000 clones, 80% to 90% seen once. Specimen: peripheral blood. The sequence was obtained from a man between 18 and 29 years old who had recovered from COVID-19. The genes are TRBV6-5 and TRBJ1-6; the match to TRBD1 covers 7 bases. The CDR3 nucleotides are TGTGCCAGCAGGGCGACAGGGAACCTCCCACCCCTCCACTTT. This gives the protein CASRATGNLPPLHF.